This entry describes one TCR beta chain. Its antigen is as yet unknown. These data originate in a study of shared clonotypes between healthy human individuals. Study conclusions and caveats: Sharing across four donors was seen in about 5% of naive CD4 clonotypes.

Trimming cost V 1 base and J 5 bases, with 10 bases left between them. The CDR3 consists of 14 residues. Germline CDR1 is SGHNT and CDR2 is YYREEE (reference sequence). The donor cohort consisted entirely of Caucasian adults residing in Nashville, Tennessee. The protocol was immunoSEQ multiplex PCR, while the TCRdb copy is restricted to in-frame clones and leaves out a portion. The sample contains about a million clones, approximately 80% of which appear only once. The J gene is TRBJ2-1, the V gene TRBV5-4; perhaps TRBD2 as D (6 bases). The sequenced sample was memory CD4+ T cells from PBMCs. Subset specified: CD45RA-negative fraction. This TCR was sampled from a man between 18 and 29 years old in good health. Some clones in this sample may be carry-over from other donors' samples. The DNA for the CDR3 is TGTGCCAGCAGCTTGTCACTAGCCGACAATGAGCAGTTCTTC. Encoded protein: CASSLSLADNEQFF.